This TCR beta chain was captured in a study of read filtering for tumor transcriptome and immune sequencing. Study results and limitations: This fraction held mixed bone marrow immune cells after CD138-negative sorting. Single-read clonotypes: 80% to 90% of IR-seq clonotypes (around 3.5% of reads), 74.6% of RNA-seq clonotypes (nearly 45% of reads).

A word on this clonotype: Its antigen is unidentified.

Molecular barcoded adaptors covering alpha/delta and beta/gamma chains were used on roughly 400 ng RNA. Using its own MiXCR run on the reads, TCRdb lists one record per CDR3 protein. The sample shows about 46,000 distinct CDR3 sequences, approximately 19% of them seen only once. Germline values: CDR1 MNHEY, CDR2 SVGAGI. V lost 8 bases and J lost 0, with 14 bases in between. The CDR3 totals 14 residues. This chain joins TRBV6-5 and TRBJ2-7; D is unresolved. Sequenced input: a population of CD138-negative cells sorted from bone marrow. This clonotype was obtained from a donor at least 40 years old with multiple myeloma. CDR3 sequence (DNA): TGTGCCAGCCACACTGGCACAAGCTCCTACGAGCAGTACTTC. Its protein product is CASHTGTSSYEQYF.